Following are 32 T cell receptor beta chains from one sample sequenced in a study of OX40 agonist ivuxolimab in advanced cancers. The protocol was immunoSEQ multiplex PCR, while the TCRdb copy is restricted to in-frame clones and leaves out a portion. The repertoire holds 70,000 or so clones, with 88% as singletons. The sample was CD4+ or CD8+ T cells sorted from blood, taken in a trial of the OX40 agonist ivuxolimab. These receptors all come from an adult with an advanced solid tumor such as melanoma, head and neck, liver or kidney cancer.

The V and J genes are TRBV11-3 and TRBJ2-1; TRBD1 or TRBD2 may be the D gene (5 bases each). CDR1 and CDR2 (germline): SGHNT, YENEEA. The CDR3 is made up of 15 amino acids. Trimming took 0 bases from V and 5 from J, leaving 11 bases between them. CDR3 DNA: TGTGCCAGCAGCTTAGAGGGGGACCTTGACAATGAGCAGTTCTTC. This codes for CASSLEGDLDNEQFF.

This chain joins TRBV28 and TRBJ1-2; TRBD1 is a possible D gene (5 bases). The CDR3 is 15 residues long. CDR1 is MDHEN, CDR2 SYDVKM, per germline. V lost 2 bases to trimming and J lost 5 bases, with 15 bases between them. The CDR3: CASSLPPTEGYGYTF. The CDR3 coding sequence is TGTGCCAGCAGTTTACCTCCTACCGAGGGGTATGGCTACACCTTC.

V gene TRBV18 combines with J gene TRBJ1-2, with D unclear. Looked up from germline, CDR1 is KGHSH and CDR2 is LQKENI. This CDR3 is 14 amino acids long. V was clipped by 4 bases and J by 8 bases, with 17 bases between them. In DNA, the CDR3 is TGTGCCAGCTCACGCAACACCTACCGGATCGGCTACACCTTC. Encoded protein: CASSRNTYRIGYTF.

The chain carries TRBV19 and TRBJ1-5; D perhaps matches TRBD1 (5 bases). The CDR3 sequence is 14 residues long. Germline V lookup: CDR1 LNHDA, CDR2 SQIVND (reference sequence). Between the trimmed V and J ends, which lost 3 bases and 3 bases, there was a span of 9 bases. The CDR3 DNA reads as TGTGCCAGTAGTATCGGCAGGGACAATCAGCCCCAGCATTTT. Encoded protein: CASSIGRDNQPQHF.

This chain connects TRBV9 to TRBJ1-1; D not resolved. The CDR3 is 15 residues long. Trimming removed 0 bases at V and 2 bases at J, with 11 bases between. CDR1 and CDR2 (germline): SGDLS, YYNGEE. The CDR3 is CASSVGSEINTEAFF. Here the CDR3 DNA reads TGTGCCAGCAGCGTAGGGTCAGAAATAAACACTGAAGCTTTCTTT.

The J gene is TRBJ1-1, the V gene TRBV18; no clear D gene. The CDR3 spans 14 residues. V gave up 3 bases and J gave up 0 bases, with 8 bases separating them. Germline-derived CDR1 and CDR2 are KGHSH and LQKENI. CDR3 region: CASSPAGLNTEAFF. CDR3 nucleotide sequence: TGTGCCAGCTCACCCGCAGGATTGAACACTGAAGCTTTCTTT.

Comment on this clone: In the same sample, other DNA sequences code for this CDR3. CDR3 DNA sequence: TGTGCCAGCAGCCTAGGGACAGGGGGCGGCTACACCTTC. It translates to CASSLGTGGGYTF. This chain links TRBV7-2 with TRBJ1-2, with TRBD1 matching over 12 bases. The CDR3 loop spans 13 amino acids. J lost 8 bases, V lost 5 bases, and 3 bases had no gene match. Germline V gene lookup returns CDR1 SGHTA and CDR2 FQGNSA.

V and J are TRBV6-1 and TRBJ2-7; unclear D gene. V lost 0 bases and J lost 4, with 16 bases in between. CDR3 size: 16 residues. The V gene's germline CDR1 is MNHNS and CDR2 SASEGT. The CDR3 sequence is CASSEAGRKKPYEQYF. The CDR3 nucleotides are TGTGCCAGCAGTGAAGCGGGCAGGAAGAAACCATACGAGCAGTACTTC.

This clone occurred a few times. This sequence joins TRBV4-2 and TRBJ2-7; 12 bases map to TRBD2. Germline CDR1 is LGHNA and CDR2 is YNFKEQ. The CDR3 covers 17 residues. The V and J ends lost 0 bases and 6 bases, in that order; junction bases with no gene match: 9. CDR3 in amino acids: CASSQDSLAGGLGEQYF. CDR3 DNA: TGTGCCAGCAGCCAAGATAGTCTAGCGGGGGGGTTAGGCGAGCAGTACTTC.

V is TRBV2 and J is TRBJ1-6; no definite D call. This CDR3 is 13 amino acids long. From germline, CDR1 is SNHLY and CDR2 FYNNEI. V lost 2 bases and J 11 bases, leaving 10 bases between the germline ends. The CDR3 is CASSEWQEAPLHF. The CDR3 DNA follows: TGTGCCAGCAGTGAATGGCAGGAGGCACCCCTCCACTTT.

This chain joins TRBV9 and TRBJ2-7; 10 bases line up with TRBD1. Unmatched junction bases numbered 7, after V lost 4 bases and J lost 6 bases. There are 14 residues in the CDR3. Germline-derived CDR1 and CDR2 are SGDLS and YYNGEE. The CDR3 sequence: CASSSLTGGSEQYF. CDR3 nucleotide sequence: TGTGCCAGCAGCTCATTGACAGGGGGCAGCGAGCAGTACTTC.

DNA for the CDR3: TGTGCCAGCAATCTACAAGGGGACAGCAATCAGCCCCAGCATTTT. Protein product: CASNLQGDSNQPQHF. The gene calls are TRBV2 and TRBJ1-5, with a possible D match to TRBD1 (5 bases). This CDR3 has 15 residues. The germline CDR1 and CDR2 sequences are SNHLY and FYNNEI. Trimming left V 7 bases short and J 1 base short, with 14 bases between.

Notes on this clone: A junction boundary mismatches the germline segment, possibly from a read error. This CDR3 is also generated by other DNA sequences in the sample. The V call is TRBV15, the J call TRBJ2-3; D is possibly TRBD1 or TRBD2 (5 bases each). This CDR3 has 14 amino acids. CDR1 LNHNV and CDR2 YYDKDF come from the germline V gene (reference sequence). DNA of the CDR3: TGTGCTACCAGCAGGGACGGGAGCACAGATACGCAGTATTTT. Protein sequence: CATSRDGSTDTQYF.

The chain is built from TRBV7-8 and TRBJ1-1, with TRBD1 matching 7 bases. Germline loops: CDR1 SGHVS, CDR2 FQNEAQ. Trimming removed 1 base from V and 2 bases from J; junction bases left unmatched: 1. The CDR3 totals 14 residues. CDR3 protein: CASSLGQGNTEAFF. The CDR3 DNA is TGTGCCAGCAGCTTAGGACAGGGCAACACTGAAGCTTTCTTT.

As DNA, the CDR3 is TGTGCCACCAGCAGAGGGACGGTCCTTCATAGCAATCAGCCCCAGCATTTT. As protein: CATSRGTVLHSNQPQHF. The chain has TRBV15 and TRBJ1-5; D not resolved. CDR3 length equals 17 residues. Per germline, CDR1 LNHNV and CDR2 YYDKDF (reference sequence). Trimming took off 1 base at V and 0 bases at J, with 13 bases between the two ends.

The chain joins TRBV30 to TRBJ1-1, with TRBD1 identical over 9 bases. The CDR3 sequence is 16 residues long. From germline, CDR1 is GTSNPN and CDR2 SVGIG (reference sequence). After removal of 0 bases from V and 0 bases from J, the junction contained 5 bases not matched to a gene. The CDR3: CAWSVSGTGMNTEAFF. The CDR3 nucleotides are TGTGCCTGGAGTGTATCCGGGACAGGGATGAACACTGAAGCTTTCTTT.

The gene calls are TRBV11-3 and TRBJ2-1; D possibly matches TRBD1 or TRBD2 (5 bases each). CDR3 length: 16 amino acids. Between the trimmed V and J ends, which lost 6 bases and 2 bases, there was a span of 17 bases. Germline CDR1 SGHNT, CDR2 YENEEA. The CDR3 DNA reads TGTGCCAGCAGTACGGGGCGACTCTCTACCTACAATGAGCAGTTCTTC. This codes for CASSTGRLSTYNEQFF. The whole variable domain, filled in from reference TRBV11-3 and TRBJ2-1, reads EAGVVQSPRYKIIEKKQPVAFWCNPISGHNTLYWYLQNLGQGPELLIRYENEEAVDDSQLPKDRFSAERLKGVDSTLKIQPAELGDSAVYLCASSTGRLSTYNEQFFGPGTRLTVL.

The chain joins TRBV6-1 to TRBJ2-2; D unresolved. Germline CDR1 MNHNS, CDR2 SASEGT. V lost 3 bases and J 0 bases, leaving 11 bases between the germline ends. The CDR3 is 16 residues long. The CDR3: CASSDGLWANTGELFF. The CDR3 DNA is TGTGCCAGCAGTGACGGTTTATGGGCGAACACCGGGGAGCTGTTTTTT.

The chain carries TRBV18 and TRBJ2-5; 12 positions agree with TRBD1. The length of the CDR3 is 16 residues. Trimming at V came to 6 bases and at J to 11 bases, leaving 16 bases not matched to a gene. Germline V gene lookup returns CDR1 KGHSH and CDR2 LQKENI. CDR3 nucleotide sequence: TGTGCCAGCTCGCGGATACCGGGACAGGGGGCGCGGGAGCAGTACTTC. Its protein product is CASSRIPGQGAREQYF.

The chain is built from TRBV11-1 and TRBJ1-1; 7 nucleotides line up with TRBD1. CDR1 is SGHAT, CDR2 FQDESV, per germline (reference sequence). CDR3 length: 17 amino acids. Trimming removed 3 bases from V and 3 bases from J; junction bases left unmatched: 13. Here the CDR3 DNA reads TGTGCCAGCAGCTTTGGTCCCGGACAAGGACAGGACACTGAAGCTTTCTTT. Residues: CASSFGPGQGQDTEAFF.

The gene calls are TRBV5-6 and TRBJ2-7; D is uncertain. The V and J ends lost 1 base and 2 bases respectively, with 7 bases between them. Germline loops: CDR1 SGHDT, CDR2 YYEEEE. The CDR3 consists of 13 residues. The CDR3 loop reads CASSLLGTYEQYF. In nucleotides, the CDR3 is TGTGCCAGCAGCTTGCTGGGGACCTACGAGCAGTACTTC.

The J gene is TRBJ2-7, the V gene TRBV28, with TRBD1 matching over 8 bases. Trimming took 6 bases from V and 4 from J; bases not matched to a gene: 2. This CDR3 region has 12 residues. Germline V lookup: CDR1 MDHEN, CDR2 SYDVKM. The CDR3 DNA reads as TGTGCCAGCAGGAGGACAGGGTACGAGCAGTACTTC. Translation: CASRRTGYEQYF.

Concerning this clone: The identical CDR3 is also encoded by other nucleotide sequences in the sample. The V and J genes are TRBV14 and TRBJ1-1, with D possibly being TRBD1 (6 bases). V was pared by 6 bases and J by 6 bases, with 14 bases between. This CDR3 spans 13 amino acids. CDR1 is SGHDN, CDR2 FVKESK, per germline. The CDR3 coding sequence is TGTGCCAGCAGTAGAGGGGGGCTAGCTGAAGCTTTCTTT. It codes for CASSRGGLAEAFF. Looking up the rest from reference TRBV14 and TRBJ1-1 gives the full variable domain: EAGVTQFPSHSVIEKGQTVTLRCDPISGHDNLYWYRRVMGKEIKFLLHFVKESKQDESGMPNNRFLAERTGGTYSTLKVQPAELEDSGVYFCASSRGGLAEAFFGQGTRLTVV.

The CDR3 bases are TGTGCCAGCAGTTCCCCTGGACGGAATAATGAAAAACTGTTTTTT. It is translated as CASSSPGRNNEKLFF. V and J are TRBV6-5 and TRBJ1-4, with D unclear. V was cut by 4 bases and J by 4 bases, with 13 bases left in between. Germline CDR1 reads MNHEY; CDR2 reads SVGAGI. The CDR3 has 15 residues.

This chain uses TRBV18 with TRBJ1-2; possibly TRBD1 for D (6 bases). Germline lookup yields CDR1 KGHSH and CDR2 LQKENI. This CDR3 region has 16 residues. The germline V and J ends were trimmed by 3 bases and 0 bases, with 14 bases remaining between them. The CDR3 loop is CASSPTGTKANYGYTF. For the CDR3, the DNA is TGTGCCAGCTCACCTACAGGGACTAAGGCTAACTATGGCTACACCTTC.

A single count supports this clone. V and J are TRBV7-6 and TRBJ2-5; unclear D gene. Germline V CDR1 and CDR2: SGHVS, FNYEAQ. The CDR3 spans 13 residues. Trimming removed 2 bases from V and 1 base from J, with 5 bases in between. CDR3 sequence: CASSLLGQETQYF. CDR3 sequence (DNA): TGTGCCAGCAGCTTATTAGGCCAAGAGACCCAGTACTTC.

The chain carries TRBV6-5 and TRBJ1-6; D remains unclear. The germline CDR1 and CDR2 sequences are MNHEY and SVGAGI. Trimming shortened V by 1 base and J by 8 bases, and 12 bases separated the two germline ends. The length of the CDR3 is 15 residues. The CDR3 nucleotides read TGTGCCAGCAGTTACTTCCTTTCAGCTGATTCACCCCTCCACTTT. Protein product: CASSYFLSADSPLHF.

The rearrangement links TRBV5-6 to TRBJ1-1, with TRBD1 as a possible D gene (5 bases). Trimming removed 4 bases from V and 6 bases from J, with 19 bases in between. The germline V gene encodes CDR1 SGHDT and CDR2 YYEEEE. The CDR3 has 15 amino acids. The CDR3, as DNA: TGTGCCAGCAGCCCTGTCGGGGGAGTTGAATCTGAAGCTTTCTTT. This gives the protein CASSPVGGVESEAFF.

V gene TRBV7-9 combines with J gene TRBJ2-7, with 7 nucleotides matching TRBD2. The CDR3 sequence is 12 residues long. V lost 4 bases to trimming and J lost 5 bases; unmatched junction nucleotides: 2. In germline, CDR1 is SEHNR, CDR2 FQNEAQ (reference sequence). DNA for the CDR3: TGTGCCAGCAGCTATGGGAGGGACGAGCAGTACTTC. Its translation is CASSYGRDEQYF.

The chain employs TRBV7-8 and TRBJ2-5; either TRBD1 or TRBD2 may supply D (5 bases each). Trimming removed 7 bases at V and 7 bases at J, with 19 bases between. The CDR3 is 14 residues long. Looked up from germline, CDR1 is SGHVS and CDR2 is FQNEAQ. The CDR3 nucleotides are TGTGCCAGCACCAGGGCTAGGGGTGGGGGGACCCAGTACTTC. Protein sequence: CASTRARGGGTQYF.

The V call is TRBV6-7, the J call TRBJ1-3; D unclear. TRBV6-7 is sorted into the ORF group, with uncertain function. Between the trimmed V and J ends, which lost 0 bases and 3 bases, there was a span of 12 bases. This CDR3 is built from 16 residues. DNA of the CDR3: TGTGCCAGCAGTTACTCGCATGCGCACGATGGAAACACCATATATTTT. Translation: CASSYSHAHDGNTIYF.

This clone was detected only once. J is TRBJ2-1 and V is TRBV28; 11 bases line up with TRBD2. The V segment lost 2 bases and the J segment 5 bases; nucleotides outside the gene matches: 2. The length of the CDR3 is 15 residues. CDR1 and CDR2 from the germline V gene are MDHEN and SYDVKM. The CDR3 reads CASSLGTSGNNEQFF. The DNA for the CDR3 is TGTGCCAGCAGTTTAGGGACTAGCGGTAACAATGAGCAGTTCTTC.